The TCR beta chain under discussion was sequenced for a study of T cells in Graves' hyperthyroidism and ophthalmopathy. Broader study findings: Ophthalmopathy prediction by the model preceded onset by a median approximately 6.1 months. Ophthalmopathy and stable hyperthyroidism were told apart by a 13 V-J model. Most expanded thyroid clonotypes above 0.001 recurred in blood.

Exclusion of a patient resulted from uncontrolled infection, other autoimmune disease, pregnancy or lactation. The V gene's germline CDR1 is SQVTM and CDR2 ANQGSEA. Trimming shortened V by 3 bases and J by 4 bases, and 9 bases separated the two germline ends. This CDR3 is built from 12 residues. Regions amplified from RNA transcripts were the TCR beta CDR3 regions. The TCR CDR3 was amplified in a first-round RT-PCR using the HTBI primer set. Via MiXCR, TCRdb re-called the multiplex PCR reads, giving one row per CDR3 protein. The table lists about 510,000 distinct CDR3 sequences, around 43% of them singletons. On this clonotype: Its specificity is unknown.

The sequencing input was peripheral blood or thyroid tissue (not recorded which). The rearrangement joins TRBV29-1 to TRBJ2-5, with a weak D call TRBD2 (5 bases). This TCR came from an adult woman with Graves' disease, either hyperthyroidism or ophthalmopathy (not recorded which). CDR3 DNA sequence: TGCAGCGTTGACGAAGGGAGAGAGACCCAGTACTTC. This gives the protein CSVDEGRETQYF.